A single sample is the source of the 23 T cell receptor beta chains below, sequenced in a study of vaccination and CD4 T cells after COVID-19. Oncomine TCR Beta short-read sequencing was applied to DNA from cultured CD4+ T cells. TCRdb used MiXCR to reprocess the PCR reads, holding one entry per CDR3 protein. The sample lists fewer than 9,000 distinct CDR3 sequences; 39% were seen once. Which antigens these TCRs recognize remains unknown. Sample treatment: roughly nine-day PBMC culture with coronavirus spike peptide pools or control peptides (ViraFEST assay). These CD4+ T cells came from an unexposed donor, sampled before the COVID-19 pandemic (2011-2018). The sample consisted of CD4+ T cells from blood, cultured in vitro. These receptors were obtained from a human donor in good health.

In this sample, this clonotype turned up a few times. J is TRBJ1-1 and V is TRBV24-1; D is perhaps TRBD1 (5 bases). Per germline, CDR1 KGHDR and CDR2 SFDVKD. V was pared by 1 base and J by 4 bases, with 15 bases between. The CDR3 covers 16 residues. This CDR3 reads CATSDLTGGRGTEAFF. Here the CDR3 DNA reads TGTGCCACCAGTGATTTAACGGGGGGTCGGGGCACTGAAGCTTTCTTT.

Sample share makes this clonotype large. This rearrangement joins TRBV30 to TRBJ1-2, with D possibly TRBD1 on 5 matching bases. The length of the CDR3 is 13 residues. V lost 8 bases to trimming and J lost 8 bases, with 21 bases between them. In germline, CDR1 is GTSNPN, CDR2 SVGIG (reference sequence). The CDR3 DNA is TGTGCCGGGACTCCTCAGTTCACATCGGGCTACACCTTC. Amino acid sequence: CAGTPQFTSGYTF. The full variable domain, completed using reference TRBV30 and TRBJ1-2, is SQTIHQWPATLVQPVGSPLSLECTVEGTSNPNLYWYRQAAGRGLQLLFYSVGIGQISSEVPQNLSASRPQDRQFILSSKKLLLSDSGFYLCAGTPQFTSGYTFGSGTRLTVV.

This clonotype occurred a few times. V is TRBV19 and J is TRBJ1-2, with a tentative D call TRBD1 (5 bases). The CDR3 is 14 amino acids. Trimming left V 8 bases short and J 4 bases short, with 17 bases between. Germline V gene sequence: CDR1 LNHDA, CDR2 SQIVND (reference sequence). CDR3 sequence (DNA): TGTGCCAGTCAAGAGGCCGCGGGGGGCTATGGCTACACCTTC. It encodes CASQEAAGGYGYTF.

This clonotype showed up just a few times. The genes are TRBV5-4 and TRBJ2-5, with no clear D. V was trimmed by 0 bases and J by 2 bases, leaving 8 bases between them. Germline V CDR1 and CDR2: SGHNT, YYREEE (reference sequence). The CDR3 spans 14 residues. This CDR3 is CASSLGNSQETQYF. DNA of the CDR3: TGTGCCAGCAGCTTGGGAAATTCGCAAGAGACCCAGTACTTC.

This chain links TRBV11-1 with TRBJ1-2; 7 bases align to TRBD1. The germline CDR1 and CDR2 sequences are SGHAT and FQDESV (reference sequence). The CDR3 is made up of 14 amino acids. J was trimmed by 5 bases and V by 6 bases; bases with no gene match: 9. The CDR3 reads CASRPRGQLYGYTF. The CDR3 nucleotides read TGTGCCAGCAGGCCTAGGGGGCAACTTTATGGCTACACCTTC. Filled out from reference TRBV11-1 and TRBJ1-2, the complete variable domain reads EAEVAQSPRYKITEKSQAVAFWCDPISGHATLYWYRQILGQGPELLVQFQDESVVDDSQLPKDRFSAERLKGVDSTLKIQPAELGDSAMYLCASRPRGQLYGYTFGSGTRLTVV.

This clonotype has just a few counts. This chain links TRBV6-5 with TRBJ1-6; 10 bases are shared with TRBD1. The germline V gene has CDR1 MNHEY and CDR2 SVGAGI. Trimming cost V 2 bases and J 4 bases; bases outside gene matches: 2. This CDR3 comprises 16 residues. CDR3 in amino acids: CASSYGTGEYNSPLHF. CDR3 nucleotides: TGTGCCAGCAGTTACGGGACAGGGGAATATAATTCACCCCTCCACTTT.

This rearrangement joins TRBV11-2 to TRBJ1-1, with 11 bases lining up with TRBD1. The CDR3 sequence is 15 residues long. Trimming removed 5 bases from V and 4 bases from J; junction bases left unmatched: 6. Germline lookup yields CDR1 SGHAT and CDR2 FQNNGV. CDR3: CASSLTGTGGTEAFF. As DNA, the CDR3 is TGTGCCAGCAGCCTAACCGGGACAGGGGGCACTGAAGCTTTCTTT.

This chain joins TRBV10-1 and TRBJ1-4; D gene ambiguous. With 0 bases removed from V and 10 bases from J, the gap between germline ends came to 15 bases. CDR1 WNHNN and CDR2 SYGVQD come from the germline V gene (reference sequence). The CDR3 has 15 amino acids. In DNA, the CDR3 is TGCGCCAGCAGTGAGTCGATGGCAACTGGGTCAAAACTGTTTTTT. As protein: CASSESMATGSKLFF.

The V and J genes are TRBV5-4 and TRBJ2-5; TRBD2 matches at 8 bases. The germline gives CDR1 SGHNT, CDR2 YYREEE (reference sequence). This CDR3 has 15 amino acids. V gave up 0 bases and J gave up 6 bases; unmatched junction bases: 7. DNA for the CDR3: TGTGCCAGCAGCTTGGAAGGGCCTAGCGGGCAGACCCAGTACTTC. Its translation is CASSLEGPSGQTQYF. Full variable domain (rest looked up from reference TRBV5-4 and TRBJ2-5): ETGVTQSPTHLIKTRGQQVTLRCSSQSGHNTVSWYQQALGQGPQFIFQYYREEENGRGNFPPRFSGLQFPNYSSELNVNALELDDSALYLCASSLEGPSGQTQYFGPGTRLLVL.

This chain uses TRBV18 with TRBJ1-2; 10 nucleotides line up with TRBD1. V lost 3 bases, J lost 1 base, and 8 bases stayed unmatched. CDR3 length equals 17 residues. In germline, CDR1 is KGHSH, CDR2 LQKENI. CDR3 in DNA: TGTGCCAGCTCACCGTATGACAGGGGGCGCTTTAACTATGGCTACACCTTC. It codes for CASSPYDRGRFNYGYTF.

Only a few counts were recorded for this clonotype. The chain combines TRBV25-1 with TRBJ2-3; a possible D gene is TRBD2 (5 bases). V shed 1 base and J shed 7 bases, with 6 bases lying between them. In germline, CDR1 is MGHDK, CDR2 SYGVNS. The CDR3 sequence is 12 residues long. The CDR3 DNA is TGTGCCAGCAGTGAATCGGGGTATACGCAGTATTTT. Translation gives CASSESGYTQYF.

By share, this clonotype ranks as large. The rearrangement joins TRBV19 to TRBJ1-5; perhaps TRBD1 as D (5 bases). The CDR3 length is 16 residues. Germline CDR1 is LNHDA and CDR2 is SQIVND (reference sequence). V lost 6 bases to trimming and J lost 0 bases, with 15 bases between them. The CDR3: CASSDGIQDSNQPQHF. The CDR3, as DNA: TGTGCCAGTAGCGATGGAATACAGGATAGCAATCAGCCCCAGCATTTT.

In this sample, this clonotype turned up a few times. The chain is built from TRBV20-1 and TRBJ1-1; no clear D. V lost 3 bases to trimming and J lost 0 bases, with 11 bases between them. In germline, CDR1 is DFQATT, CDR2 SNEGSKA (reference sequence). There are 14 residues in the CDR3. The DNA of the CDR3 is TGCAGTGCTAGCCGCACAAGGATGAACACTGAAGCTTTCTTT. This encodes CSASRTRMNTEAFF.

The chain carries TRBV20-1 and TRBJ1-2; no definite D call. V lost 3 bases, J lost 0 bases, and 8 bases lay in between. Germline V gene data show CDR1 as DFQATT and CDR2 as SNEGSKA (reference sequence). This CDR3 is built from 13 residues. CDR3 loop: CSASKEANYGYTF. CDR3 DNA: TGCAGTGCTAGTAAGGAGGCTAACTATGGCTACACCTTC.

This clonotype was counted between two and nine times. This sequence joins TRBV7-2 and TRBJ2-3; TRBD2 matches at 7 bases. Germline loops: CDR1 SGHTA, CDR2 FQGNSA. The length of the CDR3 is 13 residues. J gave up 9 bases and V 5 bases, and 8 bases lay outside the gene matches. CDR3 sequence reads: CASSPVRGVTQYF. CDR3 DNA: TGTGCCAGCAGCCCAGTCCGGGGGGTCACGCAGTATTTT. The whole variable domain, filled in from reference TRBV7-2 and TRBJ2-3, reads GAGVSQSPSNKVTEKGKDVELRCDPISGHTALYWYRQSLGQGLEFLIYFQGNSAPDKSGLPSDRFSAERTGGSVSTLTIQRTQQEDSAVYLCASSPVRGVTQYFGPGTRLTVL.

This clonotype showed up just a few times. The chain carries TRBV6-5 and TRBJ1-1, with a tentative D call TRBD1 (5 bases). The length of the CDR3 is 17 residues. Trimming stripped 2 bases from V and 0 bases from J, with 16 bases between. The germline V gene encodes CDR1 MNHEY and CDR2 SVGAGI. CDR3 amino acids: CASSYQQDRRLNTEAFF. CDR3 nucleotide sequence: TGTGCCAGCAGTTACCAACAGGATCGCCGATTGAACACTGAAGCTTTCTTT.

The CDR3 DNA reads as TGCAGTGCTAGAGATGATTTAGGGTATAGCAATCAGCCCCAGCATTTT. It specifies CSARDDLGYSNQPQHF. The rearrangement joins TRBV20-1 to TRBJ1-5; D uncertain. This CDR3 comprises 16 residues. V was trimmed by 0 bases and J by 0 bases, leaving 12 bases between them. Germline lookup yields CDR1 DFQATT and CDR2 SNEGSKA (reference sequence).

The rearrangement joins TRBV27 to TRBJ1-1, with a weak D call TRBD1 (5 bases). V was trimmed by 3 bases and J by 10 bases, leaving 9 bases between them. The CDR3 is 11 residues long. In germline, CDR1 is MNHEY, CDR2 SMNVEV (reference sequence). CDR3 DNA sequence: TGTGCCAGCAGTTTGGAGGGGAGAGCTTTCTTT. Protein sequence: CASSLEGRAFF.

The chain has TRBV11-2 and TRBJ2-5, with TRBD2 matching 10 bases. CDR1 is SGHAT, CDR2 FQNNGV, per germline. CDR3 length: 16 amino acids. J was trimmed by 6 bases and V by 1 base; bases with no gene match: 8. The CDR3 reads CASSLGGAGGVKTQYF. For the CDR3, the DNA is TGTGCCAGCAGCTTAGGAGGAGCGGGGGGGGTAAAGACCCAGTACTTC.

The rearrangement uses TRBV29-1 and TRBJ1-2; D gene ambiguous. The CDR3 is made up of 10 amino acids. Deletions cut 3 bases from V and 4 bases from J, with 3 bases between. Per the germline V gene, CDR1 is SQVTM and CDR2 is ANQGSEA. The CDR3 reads CSVDSYGYTF. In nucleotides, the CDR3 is TGCAGCGTTGATAGCTATGGCTACACCTTC.

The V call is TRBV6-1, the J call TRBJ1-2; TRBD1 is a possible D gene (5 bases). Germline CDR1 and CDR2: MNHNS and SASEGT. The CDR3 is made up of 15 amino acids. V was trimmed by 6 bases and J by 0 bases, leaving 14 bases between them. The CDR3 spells CASRKGAFANYGYTF. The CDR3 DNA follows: TGTGCCAGCAGAAAAGGGGCTTTCGCTAACTATGGCTACACCTTC.

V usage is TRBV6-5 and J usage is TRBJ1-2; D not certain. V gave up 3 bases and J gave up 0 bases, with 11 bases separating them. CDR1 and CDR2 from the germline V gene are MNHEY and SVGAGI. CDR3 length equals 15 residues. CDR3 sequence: CASSYSEEANYGYTF. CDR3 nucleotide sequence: TGTGCCAGCAGTTATTCGGAGGAGGCTAACTATGGCTACACCTTC.

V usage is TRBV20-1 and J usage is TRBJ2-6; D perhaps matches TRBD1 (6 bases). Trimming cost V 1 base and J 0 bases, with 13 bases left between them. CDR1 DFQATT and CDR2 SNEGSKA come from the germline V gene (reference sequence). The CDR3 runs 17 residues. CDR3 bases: TGCAGTGCTAGAGGGTGGGACAAGAGCTCTGGGGCCAACGTCCTGACTTTC. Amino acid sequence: CSARGWDKSSGANVLTF.